Each of the 15 T cell receptor beta chains below was sequenced from the same sample in a study of cytomegalovirus exposure and HLA in healthy donors. It was with 60 Vbeta and 13 Jbeta primers that the PCR ran. Produced via immunoSEQ multiplex PCR; TCRdb's table is partial and in-frame only. Recorded here are around 130,000 clones; the top ten clones represent less than 2%. Material for sequencing was PBMCs. Receptors originate from a woman in her thirties or forties in good health and CMV-seronegative.

The chain has TRBV14 and TRBJ2-3, with D perhaps TRBD1 (6 bases). The germline V gene encodes CDR1 SGHDN and CDR2 FVKESK. The CDR3 runs to 16 residues. With 4 bases removed from V and 1 base from J, the gap between germline ends came to 15 bases. CDR3 protein: CASSLQGRVRTDTQYF. The CDR3 coding sequence is TGTGCCAGCAGCCTACAGGGAAGAGTTCGCACAGATACGCAGTATTTT.

The J gene is TRBJ1-2, the V gene TRBV9; D not resolved. V lost 3 bases and J lost 4, with 10 bases in between. CDR1 SGDLS and CDR2 YYNGEE come from the germline V gene. This CDR3 has 13 residues. This CDR3 is CASSDRGAYGYTF. The CDR3 coding sequence is TGTGCCAGCAGCGACCGCGGAGCCTATGGCTACACCTTC.

J is TRBJ1-1 and V is TRBV7-3; D gene uncertain. Trimming removed 3 bases from V and 1 base from J, with 6 bases in between. The germline V gene encodes CDR1 SGHTA and CDR2 FQGTGA. This CDR3 is built from 13 residues. In DNA form, the CDR3 reads TGTGCCAGCAGCTTTGGAGAGAACACTGAAGCTTTCTTT. Its translation: CASSFGENTEAFF.

This chain links TRBV2 with TRBJ1-5; tentatively, D is TRBD1 (6 bases). The V end was cut by 6 bases, the J end by 3 bases, with 9 bases between. CDR3 length: 13 amino acids. Per germline, CDR1 SNHLY and CDR2 FYNNEI. CDR3 nucleotide sequence: TGTGCCAGCAGAGGACAGCCCAATCAGCCCCAGCATTTT. This translates into CASRGQPNQPQHF.

The J gene is TRBJ1-2, the V gene TRBV18; D is unclear. Germline V gene data show CDR1 as KGHSH and CDR2 as LQKENI. V was shortened by 11 bases and J by 3 bases, with 16 bases between the two germline ends. The CDR3 is made up of 13 amino acids. The CDR3 loop reads CAHSEGSHYGYTF. The CDR3, as DNA: TGTGCCCACTCGGAGGGATCTCACTATGGCTACACCTTC. The whole variable domain, filled in from reference TRBV18 and TRBJ1-2, reads NAGVMQNPRHLVRRRGQEARLRCSPMKGHSHVYWYRQLPEEGLKFMVYLQKENIIDESGMPKERFSAEFPKEGPSILRIQQVVRGDSAAYFCAHSEGSHYGYTFGSGTRLTVV.

V is TRBV25-1 and J is TRBJ1-2; D is perhaps TRBD1 (6 bases). This CDR3 has 14 amino acids. Looked up from germline, CDR1 is MGHDK and CDR2 is SYGVNS. The germline V and J ends were trimmed by 3 bases and 4 bases, with 12 bases remaining between them. This CDR3 is CASSDSGGAYGYTF. In DNA form, the CDR3 reads TGTGCCAGCAGTGATTCGGGGGGCGCCTATGGCTACACCTTC.

The chain uses TRBV5-1 and TRBJ2-7, with TRBD1 as a possible D gene (6 bases). This CDR3 is built from 14 residues. Trimming took off 0 bases at V and 2 bases at J, with 9 bases between the two ends. Germline V gives CDR1 SGHRS, CDR2 YFSETQ. CDR3 in amino acids: CASSLAWGPYEQYF. Here the CDR3 DNA reads TGCGCCAGCAGCTTGGCCTGGGGGCCCTACGAGCAGTACTTC.

The chain couples TRBV5-6 to TRBJ2-7; unclear D gene. This CDR3 is 14 amino acids long. Trimming took off 3 bases at V and 1 base at J, with 11 bases between the two ends. The V gene's germline CDR1 is SGHDT and CDR2 YYEEEE. The DNA of the CDR3 is TGTGCCAGCAGCTCCGTGCCAGGTTCCTACGAGCAGTACGTC. This codes for CASSSVPGSYEQYV.

V gene TRBV10-3 combines with J gene TRBJ1-4; D remains ambiguous. Germline V gene data show CDR1 as ENHRY and CDR2 as SYGVKD. Trimming cost V 3 bases and J 8 bases, with 13 bases left between them. The CDR3 is 14 amino acids. In DNA, the CDR3 is TGTGCCATCAGTGACGAGGGTATCGGGGAAAAACTGTTTTTT. The encoded protein is CAISDEGIGEKLFF.

The chain links TRBV11-1 to TRBJ2-5, with D maybe TRBD1 (6 bases). V was cut by 3 bases and J by 2 bases, with 16 bases left in between. Germline V gene data show CDR1 as SGHAT and CDR2 as FQDESV (reference sequence). The CDR3 consists of 16 residues. CDR3: CASSFSAGAIQETQYF. The DNA of the CDR3 is TGTGCCAGCAGCTTTTCCGCAGGGGCTATTCAAGAGACCCAGTACTTC.

V usage is TRBV5-6 and J usage is TRBJ1-5, with 9 bases fitting TRBD1. Looked up from germline, CDR1 is SGHDT and CDR2 is YYEEEE. V lost 4 bases, J lost 7 bases, and 6 bases stayed unmatched. The CDR3 spans 14 residues. The CDR3: CASSPGQGRQPQHF. CDR3 nucleotide sequence: TGTGCCAGCAGCCCGGGACAGGGTCGCCAGCCCCAGCATTTT.

The chain recombines TRBV7-3 with TRBJ2-1; 7 nucleotides align to TRBD1. J was trimmed by 8 bases and V by 1 base; bases with no gene match: 11. The CDR3 sequence is 16 residues long. Germline assignment: CDR1 SGHTA and CDR2 FQGTGA. The CDR3 spells CASSLNQEGAGYEQFF. CDR3 nucleotide sequence: TGTGCCAGCAGCTTAAATCAAGAGGGGGCGGGCTATGAGCAGTTCTTC.

This rearrangement joins TRBV28 to TRBJ1-2, with 10 positions matching TRBD1. This CDR3 comprises 15 residues. Germline V lookup: CDR1 MDHEN, CDR2 SYDVKM. V lost 2 bases and J lost 7; bases outside the gene matches: 7. CDR3 bases: TGTGCCAGCAGTTTACCTAGACAGGGGGCTAGTGGCTACACCTTC. Its protein is CASSLPRQGASGYTF.

The genes are TRBV14 and TRBJ2-1; the match to TRBD2 covers 12 bases. Trimming took 4 bases from V and 9 from J; bases not matched to a gene: 7. CDR1 is SGHDN and CDR2 is FVKESK in the germline V gene. The CDR3 consists of 15 residues. This chain's CDR3 is CASSPRLAGAGEQFF. CDR3 DNA sequence: TGTGCCAGCAGCCCCAGACTAGCGGGGGCGGGTGAGCAGTTCTTC.

The rearrangement joins TRBV7-9 to TRBJ1-2, with D hard to call. Germline CDR1 SEHNR, CDR2 FQNEAQ (reference sequence). The ends were cut back, 5 bases at V and 4 bases at J, with 17 bases in the middle. This CDR3 is built from 15 residues. CDR3 sequence (DNA): TGTGCCAGCAGCCCCCTAACCGCTATTTCCTATGGCTACACCTTC. Its protein is CASSPLTAISYGYTF.